This is a list of T cell receptor beta chains from one sample in a study of cytomegalovirus exposure and HLA in healthy donors. Clones were read by immunoSEQ multiplex PCR, and TCRdb kept only the in-frame ones, dropping some. This table holds about 44,000 clones, approximately 93% found once. Input material: PBMCs. The receptors were sampled from a woman younger than 30 in good health and CMV-seronegative. CDR3s include the opening cysteine and the closing phenylalanine or tryptophan. Each record gives: J gene, D gene, V gene, clone size, CDR3 DNA, CDR3 protein. D genes are given only for firm matches. Where a row states a size, it is once, few, many or the class of an expanded clone; other rows omit it.

>TRBJ2-1|TRBD1|TRBV10-2|once
TGCGCCAGCAGCAGGACAGGGGGATTCTACAATGAGCAGTTCTTC
CASSRTGGFYNEQFF
>TRBJ2-2|TRBD2|TRBV27|-
TGTGCCAGCAGTTTGGGAAGCGGGAGTATCCCCGGGGAGCTGTTTTTT
CASSLGSGSIPGELFF
>TRBJ1-1|-|TRBV4-1|-
TGCGCCAGCAGCCGGAGGGATGGGGCGGAATGGGCCAAGAACACTGAAGCTTTCTTT
CASSRRDGAEWAKNTEAFF
>TRBJ2-1|-|TRBV29-1|-
TGCAGCGTTGGAGGGAATGGGGAGCAGTTCTTC
CSVGGNGEQFF
>TRBJ1-1|-|TRBV6-1|-
TGTGCCAGCACCCGGGGGTGGCCGCCGAACACTGAAGCTTTCTTT
CASTRGWPPNTEAFF
>TRBJ2-7|-|TRBV28|-
TGTGCCAGCAGTTTAAAGGGCCTGACGGGGAGGCAGTACTTC
CASSLKGLTGRQYF
>TRBJ1-2|-|TRBV6-9|-
TGTGCCAGCAGTTACGGAGGGCCAGGGAATGGCTACACCTTC
CASSYGGPGNGYTF
>TRBJ2-5|-|TRBV9|-
TGTGCCAGCAGCGTAGCCCCCGTCGGAGAGACCCAGTACTTC
CASSVAPVGETQYF
>TRBJ2-5|-|TRBV6-1|-
TGTGCCAGCAGTCCACCAGGGCTAGAGACCCAGTACTTC
CASSPPGLETQYF
>TRBJ1-2|TRBD1|TRBV7-2|-
TGTGCCAGCCGCCGGGACAGGGGGCTCTATGGCTACACCTTC
CASRRDRGLYGYTF
>TRBJ2-2|TRBD1|TRBV6-1|-
TGTGCCAGCAGATACAGGGGGCTTGTAACCGGGGAGCTGTTTTTT
CASRYRGLVTGELFF
>TRBJ1-2|TRBD1|TRBV27|-
TGTGCCAGCAGGGTGACAGGGGAGGGTGGCTACACCTTC
CASRVTGEGGYTF
>TRBJ2-7|-|TRBV28|-
TGTGCCACCACCGGGACTGCCTTCGAGCAGTACTTC
CATTGTAFEQYF
>TRBJ1-2|-|TRBV27|-
TGTGCCAGCAGTTTATCCCCAGGGTCGGACTATGGCTACACCTTC
CASSLSPGSDYGYTF
>TRBJ1-1|-|TRBV28|-
TGTGCCAGTAAGGAGTACACTGAAGCTTTCTTT
CASKEYTEAFF
>TRBJ2-3|TRBD2|TRBV28|-
TGTGCCAGCAGTTTAACAGCGGGGGGCCCCCCCTACACAGATACGCAGTATTTT
CASSLTAGGPPYTDTQYF
>TRBJ2-7|-|TRBV2|once
TGTGCCAGCAGTGGTCTTCTAGGCCACGAGCAGTACTTC
CASSGLLGHEQYF
>TRBJ2-3|TRBD1|TRBV11-3|-
TGTGCCAGCAGCCCGACAGGGTCAGATACGCAGTATTTT
CASSPTGSDTQYF
>TRBJ1-2|TRBD1|TRBV19|-
TGTGCCAGTACCCCGGGACAGGTCTATGGCTACACCTTC
CASTPGQVYGYTF
>TRBJ1-5|TRBD1|TRBV19|-
TGTGCCAGTATGGGGGGTTTCGGGACAGGGAGGGTAAGCAATCAGCCCCAGCATTTT
CASMGGFGTGRVSNQPQHF
>TRBJ2-5|-|TRBV11-2|-
TGTGCCAGCAGCTGGGGACAAGCATTGGAGACCCAGTACTTC
CASSWGQALETQYF
>TRBJ2-3|-|TRBV7-8|-
TGTGCCAGCAGCCAACAGAGAGATACGCAGTATTTT
CASSQQRDTQYF
>TRBJ2-1|-|TRBV9|-
TGTGCCAGCAGCGTAGATGCGGGACTTACCTCCTACAATGAGCAGTTCTTC
CASSVDAGLTSYNEQFF
>TRBJ1-5|-|TRBV6-5|-
TGTGCCAGCAGTTACTCTAAGGGGCTAGGGCCCCAGCATTTT
CASSYSKGLGPQHF
>TRBJ1-4|-|TRBV9|-
TGTGCCAGCAGCGCCCTACAGGGATCTAATGAAAAACTGTTTTTT
CASSALQGSNEKLFF
>TRBJ1-3|-|TRBV5-1|-
TGCGCCAGCAGCTTGGATAGCGGGGAGGGAAACACCATATATTTT
CASSLDSGEGNTIYF
>TRBJ1-2|TRBD1|TRBV6-1|once
TGTGCCAGCAGTTTATTGGGACAGACTAACTATGGCTACACCTTC
CASSLLGQTNYGYTF
>TRBJ2-5|-|TRBV6-5|once
TGTGCCAGCAGTTACTCGAGCAGGGGTGGAGAGACCCAGTACTTC
CASSYSSRGGETQYF
>TRBJ2-1|-|TRBV4-1|-
TGCGCCAGCAGCCAAGATCTGAGTAACAATGAGCAGTTCTTC
CASSQDLSNNEQFF
>TRBJ1-2|TRBD1|TRBV28|-
TGTGCCAGCATCTCGGGACAGGGGGCAATTGGCTACACCTTC
CASISGQGAIGYTF
>TRBJ1-4|-|TRBV18|few
TGTGCCAGCTCTCCCACATTTAATGAAAAACTGTTTTTT
CASSPTFNEKLFF
>TRBJ2-5|-|TRBV10-3|-
TGTGCCATCAGTGGTGGGGCAGGGGCAGAGACCCAGTACTTC
CAISGGAGAETQYF
>TRBJ1-2|TRBD1|TRBV2|-
TGTGCCAGCAGGGAATTGACAGGGGGCTATGGCTACACCTTC
CASRELTGGYGYTF
>TRBJ2-3|TRBD1|TRBV30|-
TGTGCCTGGAGGAGACAGGGTGTCACAGATACGCAGTATTTT
CAWRRQGVTDTQYF
>TRBJ2-3|TRBD2|TRBV7-2|-
TGTGCCAGCAGCTTAAATAGCGGGGGGAATACGCAGTATTTT
CASSLNSGGNTQYF
>TRBJ1-2|-|TRBV27|once
TGTGCCAGCAGTCCTAGGGACATACCGGGGAGCGGCTACACCTTC
CASSPRDIPGSGYTF
>TRBJ1-1|-|TRBV5-6|-
TGTGCCAGCAGCTTAAGCGAGCCGTCGAGCACTGAAGCTTTCTTT
CASSLSEPSSTEAFF
>TRBJ1-2|-|TRBV6-5|-
TGTGCCAGCAGTTACTCGAGTAGACAGGTGGATGGCTACACCTTC
CASSYSSRQVDGYTF
>TRBJ2-1|TRBD2|TRBV7-3|-
TGTGCCAGCAGTCCCTCCGGGACTAGCGGATACAATGAGCAGTTCTTC
CASSPSGTSGYNEQFF
>TRBJ1-2|-|TRBV2|-
TGTGCCAGCATCGGAGGAGGGTATGGCTACACCTTC
CASIGGGYGYTF